This TCR beta chain was identified in a study of response to subunit inactivated influenza vaccine. Study-wide results and caveats: Authors suggested each seasonal influenza vaccination recruits few new T cells.

V shed 6 bases, J shed 0 bases, and the junction held 8 bases outside the gene matches. CDR3 length equals 14 residues. In germline, CDR1 is SQVTM, CDR2 ANQGSEA. About this clonotype: The antigen remains unidentified.

TCRdb processed the RT-PCR reads anew with MiXCR; each CDR3 protein has one entry. This table holds about 500,000 distinct CDR3 sequences, approximately 13% found once. The source material was PBMCs from blood, sampled around seven weeks after vaccination. The TCR sequence derives from a man in his fifties or sixties who received an inactivated influenza vaccine. The rearrangement links TRBV29-1 to TRBJ2-7, with 7 bases identical to TRBD1. In DNA, the CDR3 is TGCAGCGTCTCCCGGACAGGTAGCTCCTACGAGCAGTACTTC. Translation: CSVSRTGSSYEQYF.